The 12 T cell receptor beta chains given below trace back to one sample, sequenced in a study of blood T cell repertoires in COVID-19 (TCRdb year 2020). The library was prepared using the immunoSEQ multiplex PCR assay. The clones in this table, taken by TCRdb from immuneACCESS, are in-frame only. Not every clone is retained; where verified, under half of the shortfall comes from an unresolved V gene, and the cause of the rest is unknown. Counted in this sample were under 250,000 clones; about 82% of them appeared once. The ten largest clonotypes hold approximately 6.2% of the sample. Sequenced: peripheral blood. The receptors derive from a woman aged 80 or over with COVID-19, enrolled during active disease.

The rearrangement links TRBV2 to TRBJ1-1, with 8 nucleotides matching TRBD1. J gave up 5 bases and V 7 bases, and 9 bases lay outside the gene matches. This CDR3 comprises 14 residues. Germline lookup yields CDR1 SNHLY and CDR2 FYNNEI. The DNA of the CDR3 is TGTGCCAGCAATCCAAGACAGGGGAGAACTGAAGCTTTCTTT. It translates to CASNPRQGRTEAFF.

This chain links TRBV10-2 with TRBJ2-3, with 10 bases that match TRBD1. The junction had 6 bases not matched to a gene; V was cut back by 7 bases and J by 2 bases. CDR3 length: 15 amino acids. Germline CDR1 is WSHSY and CDR2 is SAAADI. The CDR3 region has the DNA TGCGCCAGCATCAGGGACAGGGGAAACACAGATACGCAGTATTTT. Its protein is CASIRDRGNTDTQYF.

J is TRBJ2-3 and V is TRBV3-1 (or the pseudogene TRBV3-2), with TRBD2 matching 7 bases. With 4 bases clipped from V and 4 bases from J, the junction kept 8 bases outside the gene matches. CDR1 is LGHDT, CDR2 YNNKEL, per germline (reference sequence). This CDR3 region has 15 residues. Here the CDR3 DNA reads TGTGCCAGCAGCCTAGCGGGCCCGCGGGCAGATACGCAGTATTTT. Its translation: CASSLAGPRADTQYF.

This clone has a single count. The rearrangement uses TRBV18 and TRBJ1-2; the D gene is possibly TRBD1 (5 bases). The germline V gene has CDR1 KGHSH and CDR2 LQKENI. This CDR3 is 15 amino acids long. Trimming took 2 bases from V and 0 from J, leaving 10 bases between them. The CDR3 sequence is CASSPGGNPNYGYTF. CDR3 DNA sequence: TGTGCCAGCTCACCAGGGGGGAACCCTAACTATGGCTACACCTTC.

V usage is TRBV2 and J usage is TRBJ1-1, with a possible D match to TRBD1 (6 bases). Germline V CDR1 and CDR2: SNHLY, FYNNEI. The CDR3 sequence is 15 residues long. Trimming took 7 bases from V and 0 from J, leaving 15 bases between them. The CDR3 coding sequence is TGTGCCAGCAACCAACGGACAGTCATGAACACTGAAGCTTTCTTT. Translating it yields CASNQRTVMNTEAFF.

The rearrangement links TRBV4-1 to TRBJ1-4; 8 bases fit TRBD1. Germline assignment: CDR1 MGHRA and CDR2 YSYEKL. J was trimmed by 10 bases and V by 4 bases; bases with no gene match: 5. This CDR3 is built from 13 residues. The CDR3 protein is CASSPDRGGKLFF. CDR3 DNA: TGCGCCAGCAGCCCCGACAGGGGAGGAAAACTGTTTTTT.

This chain links TRBV28 with TRBJ1-5; TRBD1 agrees at 8 bases. CDR3 length equals 13 residues. With V trimmed by 8 bases and J by 6 bases, 6 bases remained unmatched. In germline, CDR1 is MDHEN, CDR2 SYDVKM. The CDR3 sequence is CASSQGAVQPQHF. CDR3 bases: TGTGCCAGCTCCCAGGGGGCTGTTCAGCCCCAGCATTTT.

The chain combines TRBV28 with TRBJ2-6; a weak D match, TRBD2 (5 bases). The CDR3 extends over 14 amino acids. With 6 bases removed from V and 0 bases from J, the gap between germline ends came to 6 bases. CDR1 is MDHEN, CDR2 SYDVKM, per germline. The CDR3 DNA follows: TGTGCCAGCAGCGACTACTCTGGGGCCAACGTCCTGACTTTC. Protein product: CASSDYSGANVLTF.

J is TRBJ2-1 and V is TRBV7-2; TRBD2 aligns across 15 bases. Per the germline V gene, CDR1 is SGHTA and CDR2 is FQGNSA. The CDR3 is made up of 18 amino acids. After removal of 6 bases from V and 8 bases from J, the junction contained 14 bases not matched to a gene. CDR3 region: CASRLYSGLAGGKDEQFF. CDR3 coding DNA: TGTGCCAGCAGATTATACTCGGGACTAGCGGGGGGCAAAGATGAGCAGTTCTTC.

The V and J genes are TRBV30 and TRBJ2-5; 8 positions match TRBD2. Trimming took 0 bases from V and 2 from J; bases not matched to a gene: 8. Germline CDR1 reads GTSNPN; CDR2 reads SVGIG (reference sequence). CDR3 size: 16 residues. The CDR3 bases are TGTGCCTGGAGTGTCCCAAGTCCGGGGGGGCAAGAGACCCAGTACTTC. This sequence encodes CAWSVPSPGGQETQYF. Together with reference TRBV30 and TRBJ2-5, the CDR3 gives the full variable domain: SQTIHQWPATLVQPVGSPLSLECTVEGTSNPNLYWYRQAAGRGLQLLFYSVGIGQISSEVPQNLSASRPQDRQFILSSKKLLLSDSGFYLCAWSVPSPGGQETQYFGPGTRLLVL.

This chain links TRBV11-2 with TRBJ2-3; TRBD2 matches 13 bases. CDR1 and CDR2 from the germline V gene are SGHAT and FQNNGV. J was trimmed by 1 base and V by 4 bases; bases with no gene match: 5. The CDR3 sequence is 17 residues long. In nucleotides, the CDR3 is TGTGCCAGCAGCTGGGGACTAGCGGGGATCGGCACAGATACGCAGTATTTT. As protein: CASSWGLAGIGTDTQYF.

V is TRBV14 and J is TRBJ1-4; possibly TRBD1 for D (5 bases). The V gene lost 0 bases and the J gene lost 5 bases, with 7 bases spanning the gap. From germline, CDR1 is SGHDN and CDR2 FVKESK. CDR3 length: 14 residues. The DNA for the CDR3 is TGTGCCAGCAGCCAAGACAGGGCAAATGAAAAACTGTTTTTT. Encoded protein: CASSQDRANEKLFF.